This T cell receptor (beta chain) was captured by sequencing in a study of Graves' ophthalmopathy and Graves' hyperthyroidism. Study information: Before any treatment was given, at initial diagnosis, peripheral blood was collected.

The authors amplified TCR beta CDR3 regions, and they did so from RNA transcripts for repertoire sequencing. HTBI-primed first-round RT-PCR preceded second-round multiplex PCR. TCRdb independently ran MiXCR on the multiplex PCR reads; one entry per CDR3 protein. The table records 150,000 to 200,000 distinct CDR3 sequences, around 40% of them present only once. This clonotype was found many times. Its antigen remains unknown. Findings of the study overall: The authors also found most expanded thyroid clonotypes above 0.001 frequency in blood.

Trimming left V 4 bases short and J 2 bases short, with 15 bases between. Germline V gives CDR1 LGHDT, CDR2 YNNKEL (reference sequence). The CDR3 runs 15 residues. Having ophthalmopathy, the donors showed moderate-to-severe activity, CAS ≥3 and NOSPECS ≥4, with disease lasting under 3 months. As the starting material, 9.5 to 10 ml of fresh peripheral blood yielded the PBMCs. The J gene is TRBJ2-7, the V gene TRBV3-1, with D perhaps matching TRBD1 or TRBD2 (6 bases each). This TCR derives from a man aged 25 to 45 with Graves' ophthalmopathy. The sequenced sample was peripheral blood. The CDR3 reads CASSPGGFSPYEQYF. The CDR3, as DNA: TGTGCCAGCAGCCCCGGGGGCTTTTCTCCCTACGAGCAGTACTTC.